This TCR beta chain came from a study of blood T cell repertoires in COVID-19 (dated by TCRdb to 2018 to 2021). In the study overall: Samples from collaborators originated in the United States, Italy and Spain and spanned both the acute and convalescent phases of COVID-19. The material from the prospective study consisted of cDNA or gDNA derived from T cells, B-cell-depleted T cells, or PBMCs. Deeply sampled blood TCRbeta repertoires from subjects exposed to, actively infected with, or recovered from COVID-19 were included in the dataset. The repertoires were made available in a free public database intended to serve as a resource for research on the immune response to SARS-CoV-2. The samples were drawn from the first 160 participants of the ongoing ImmuneRACE study and from more than 1,000 subjects provided by 6 global collaborators. Sample metadata almost always included a de-identified subject ID, COVID-19 status, age in years and sex. HLA class I and class II types, where available, came from metadata supplied by the sample provider rather than from assay-based typing. Points the paper makes about the study in general: Clinical and demographic metadata were provided uncurated, with the amount varying by source and participant.

The immunoSEQ Assay, a bias-controlled multiplex PCR, was used to amplify TCRbeta CDR3 regions from genomic DNA. In the authors' own workflow: The number of nucleated cells in each sample was estimated from the amplification of reference gene primers within the assay. To quantify the absolute abundance of each unique TCRbeta CDR3 rearrangement, sequence reads were collapsed and filtered. For each sample, productive Simpson clonality was calculated as the square root of Simpson's diversity index over productive rearrangements. The clones in this table, taken by TCRdb from immuneACCESS, are in-frame only. Not every clone is retained; where verified, under half of the shortfall comes from an unresolved V gene, and the cause of the rest is unknown. V and J calls and clone size follow that table, whereas D and trimming were derived from the DNA. The sample table records 250,000 to 350,000 clones; about 89% of these occur just once. Approximately 0.84% of the sample goes to the ten largest clones.

Whole blood was collected in K2EDTA tubes by collaborating institutions according to the institutions' own protocols. For TCRbeta analysis, collaborators shipped samples in one of three forms: frozen whole blood, isolated PBMCs, or DNA extracted from either of those sample types. Via the germline V gene, CDR1 is SNHLY and CDR2 FYNNEI. V and J lose 4 bases and 7 bases, and a span of 13 bases separates them. Including cysteine and phenylalanine, the CDR3 has 13 amino acids. Just CDR3 DNA is preserved here, 39 bases in frame from base 1. With regard to this clone: Its cognate antigen has yet to be identified. No base quality values were provided; no much bigger clone lies one nucleotide off.

The chain employs TRBV2 and TRBJ1-2; no D gene call is confident. The clonotype was recovered from a man aged 25-45 years with acute or convalescent COVID-19. Sequenced sample: peripheral blood. CDR3 protein: CASSVSGEGGYTF. The DNA is TGTGCCAGCAGTGTGAGCGGGGAGGGTGGCTACACCTTC. Full variable domain (CDR3 extended with the reference TRBV2 and TRBJ1-2 proteins): EPEVTQTPSHQVTQMGQEVILRCVPISNHLYFYWYRQILGQKVEFLVSFYNNEISEKSEIFDDQFSVERPDGSNFTLKIRSTKLEDSAMYFCASSVSGEGGYTFGSGTRLTVV.